These 27 T cell receptor beta chains originate from one sample sequenced in a study of T-cell reconstitution after alpha-beta-depleted transplantation in children. A library of TCRbeta sequences, prepared with unique molecular identifiers, was generated. TCRdb reanalysed the PCR reads using MiXCR and keeps one entry per CDR3 protein. This sample carries around 700,000 distinct CDR3 sequences, 10% to 15% of them seen once, and the ten largest clones take about 0.77%. The material sequenced was PBMCs, taken before TCRalphabeta/CD19-depleted stem cell transplant. Receptor source: a girl aged 2 to 10 with congenital amegakaryocytic thrombocytopenia, due to receive a stem cell transplant.

The chain has TRBV30 and TRBJ2-2; TRBD2 aligns across 11 bases. In germline, CDR1 is GTSNPN, CDR2 SVGIG (reference sequence). CDR3 length: 14 amino acids. After removal of 2 bases from V and 7 bases from J, the junction contained 3 bases not matched to a gene. CDR3 amino acids: CAWSPGTSGGELFF. Here the CDR3 DNA reads TGTGCCTGGAGTCCCGGGACTAGCGGCGGGGAGCTGTTTTTT.

This clonotype was recorded a few times. CDR3 loop: CASSESGTGFSGELFF. As DNA, the CDR3 is TGTGCCAGCAGTGAATCCGGGACAGGGTTTTCCGGGGAGCTGTTTTTT. This rearrangement joins TRBV2 to TRBJ2-2; 9 bases line up with TRBD1. Unmatched junction bases numbered 7, after V lost 2 bases and J lost 6 bases. The CDR3 has 16 residues. Germline V CDR1 and CDR2: SNHLY, FYNNEI.

This sequence joins TRBV20-1 and TRBJ1-1; no clear D. This CDR3 region has 14 residues. The V gene's germline CDR1 is DFQATT and CDR2 SNEGSKA (reference sequence). The germline V and J ends were trimmed by 6 bases and 0 bases, with 14 bases remaining between them. The CDR3 is CSARGYGMNTEAFF. CDR3 in DNA: TGCAGTGCCCGGGGTTATGGGATGAACACTGAAGCTTTCTTT.

In this sample, this clonotype turned up a few times. The chain is built from TRBV20-1 and TRBJ2-1; tentative D call: TRBD1 (6 bases). V gave up 5 bases and J gave up 3 bases, with 17 bases separating them. This CDR3 comprises 15 residues. In germline, CDR1 is DFQATT, CDR2 SNEGSKA (reference sequence). The CDR3 nucleotides read TGCAGTGCTCTACCCCAGGGGAGAATCTACAATGAGCAGTTCTTC. This encodes CSALPQGRIYNEQFF.

The sample holds a few counts of this clonotype. V is TRBV7-2 and J is TRBJ2-4, with a possible D match to TRBD2 (6 bases). Germline CDR1 and CDR2: SGHTA and FQGNSA. The CDR3 runs to 16 residues. V gave up 2 bases and J gave up 0 bases, with 11 bases separating them. CDR3: CASSLYGGLAKNIQYF. Here the CDR3 DNA reads TGTGCCAGCAGCTTATACGGAGGGCTAGCCAAAAACATTCAGTACTTC. The entire variable domain, with the rest obtained from reference TRBV7-2 and TRBJ2-4, is as follows: GAGVSQSPSNKVTEKGKDVELRCDPISGHTALYWYRQSLGQGLEFLIYFQGNSAPDKSGLPSDRFSAERTGGSVSTLTIQRTQQEDSAVYLCASSLYGGLAKNIQYFGAGTRLSVL.

In its sample, this clonotype was seen many times. J is TRBJ1-2 and V is TRBV5-1; 7 bases fit TRBD1. The junction had 6 bases not matched to a gene; V was cut back by 1 base and J by 6 bases. The CDR3 covers 14 residues. Germline lookup yields CDR1 SGHRS and CDR2 YFSETQ. The CDR3 protein is CASSLFRGPDGYTF. The DNA for the CDR3 is TGCGCCAGCAGCTTGTTTAGGGGGCCGGATGGCTACACCTTC.

In this sample, this clonotype turned up a few times. The rearrangement joins TRBV12-3 or TRBV12-4 to TRBJ2-2, with a weak D call TRBD2 (6 bases). Trimming pared 5 bases from V and 7 bases from J, leaving 14 bases between. The CDR3 extends over 14 amino acids. The CDR3 protein is CASSTGAWGGELFF. CDR3 nucleotides: TGTGCCAGCAGTACGGGAGCTTGGGGCGGGGAGCTGTTTTTT.

The chain uses TRBV29-1 and TRBJ2-3; TRBD2 matches 7 bases. CDR1 SQVTM and CDR2 ANQGSEA come from the germline V gene. This CDR3 spans 16 amino acids. Trimming cost V 1 base and J 4 bases; bases outside gene matches: 11. CDR3 in DNA: TGCAGCGTTGAAGTGTGGGTAGCGGGCGGCCCAGATACGCAGTATTTT. Residues: CSVEVWVAGGPDTQYF.

This clonotype showed up just a few times. The chain carries TRBV19 and TRBJ2-7; D uncertain. The CDR3 totals 13 residues. The germline V and J ends were trimmed by 2 bases and 0 bases, with 5 bases remaining between them. CDR1 and CDR2 (germline): LNHDA, SQIVND (reference sequence). Here the CDR3 DNA reads TGTGCCAGTAGTATACAGATCTCCTACGAGCAGTACTTC. This codes for CASSIQISYEQYF.

At least ten counts were recorded for this clonotype. The chain uses TRBV12-3 or TRBV12-4 and TRBJ2-2; the D gene is possibly TRBD1 (5 bases). V lost 4 bases, J lost 6 bases, and 9 bases lay in between. CDR3 length: 13 amino acids. The CDR3 region has the DNA TGTGCCAGCAGTTCCCCAGGGCCCGGGGAGCTGTTTTTT. Translating it yields CASSSPGPGELFF.

This chain connects TRBV5-5 to TRBJ2-7, with D possibly being TRBD1 (5 bases). The CDR3 is 13 amino acids. The V gene's germline CDR1 is SGHKS and CDR2 YYEKEE (reference sequence). V was shortened by 2 bases and J by 6 bases, with 12 bases between the two germline ends. As DNA, the CDR3 is TGTGCCAGCAGCTTCGGGCCTACAGGCGAGCAGTACTTC. It encodes CASSFGPTGEQYF.

This clonotype has a count of ten or more. The chain is built from TRBV24-1 and TRBJ2-3, with a weak D call TRBD2 (5 bases). The ends were cut back, 5 bases at V and 3 bases at J, with 5 bases in the middle. Germline V gene lookup returns CDR1 KGHDR and CDR2 SFDVKD. The CDR3 is made up of 12 amino acids. The chain's CDR3 is CATSGETDTQYF. In DNA form, the CDR3 reads TGTGCCACCAGTGGGGAGACAGATACGCAGTATTTT.

This clonotype was picked up many times. The chain links TRBV29-1 to TRBJ2-7, with D perhaps TRBD1 or TRBD2 (5 bases each). The CDR3 consists of 13 residues. The germline gives CDR1 SQVTM, CDR2 ANQGSEA. Trimming shortened V by 4 bases and J by 3 bases, and 13 bases separated the two germline ends. This chain's CDR3 is CSVVYGANYEQYF. DNA of the CDR3: TGCAGCGTTGTGTACGGGGCCAACTACGAGCAGTACTTC.

This clonotype has just a few counts. The J gene is TRBJ2-3, the V gene TRBV28; D perhaps matches TRBD2 (6 bases). Per the germline V gene, CDR1 is MDHEN and CDR2 is SYDVKM. Trimming took 6 bases from V and 2 from J, leaving 12 bases between them. This CDR3 comprises 14 residues. The CDR3 nucleotides are TGTGCCAGCAGACCCGGGACTCCCACAGATACGCAGTATTTT. As protein: CASRPGTPTDTQYF.

This CDR3 reads CASSVGAPADEQYF. CDR3 coding DNA: TGTGCCAGCAGCGTCGGGGCCCCGGCCGACGAGCAGTACTTC. This chain links TRBV9 with TRBJ2-7, with D perhaps assigned TRBD1 or TRBD2 (5 bases each). This CDR3 is 14 amino acids long. The germline V and J ends were trimmed by 2 bases and 5 bases, with 14 bases remaining between them. The V gene's germline CDR1 is SGDLS and CDR2 YYNGEE.

This clonotype was detected many times. The rearrangement uses TRBV5-1 and TRBJ2-1; possibly TRBD1 or TRBD2 for D (5 bases each). V gave up 1 base and J gave up 0 bases, with 20 bases separating them. The germline V gene has CDR1 SGHRS and CDR2 YFSETQ. This CDR3 region has 19 residues. Here the CDR3 DNA reads TGCGCCAGCAGCTTGTTTGCCCGATCCGGGACCAGCTCCTACAATGAGCAGTTCTTC. Translated, it gives CASSLFARSGTSSYNEQFF. Drawing the rest from reference TRBV5-1 and TRBJ2-1, the complete variable domain is KAGVTQTPRYLIKTRGQQVTLSCSPISGHRSVSWYQQTPGQGLQFLFEYFSETQRNKGNFPGRFSGRQFSNSRSEMNVSTLELGDSALYLCASSLFARSGTSSYNEQFFGPGTRLTVL.

The chain recombines TRBV5-1 with TRBJ2-2, with 10 bases that match TRBD2. There are 16 residues in the CDR3. The germline gives CDR1 SGHRS, CDR2 YFSETQ. V trimming: 4 bases; J trimming: 3 bases; junction bases outside the gene matches: 6. The CDR3 reads CASSTTSGIYTGELFF. For the CDR3, the DNA is TGCGCCAGCAGCACCACTAGCGGGATTTACACCGGGGAGCTGTTTTTT. Full variable domain (missing parts from reference TRBV5-1 and TRBJ2-2): KAGVTQTPRYLIKTRGQQVTLSCSPISGHRSVSWYQQTPGQGLQFLFEYFSETQRNKGNFPGRFSGRQFSNSRSEMNVSTLELGDSALYLCASSTTSGIYTGELFFGEGSRLTVL.

The rearrangement joins TRBV29-1 to TRBJ2-1; 11 positions agree with TRBD1. V trimming: 6 bases; J trimming: 5 bases; junction bases outside the gene matches: 6. Per the germline V gene, CDR1 is SQVTM and CDR2 is ANQGSEA. CDR3 length: 14 amino acids. CDR3 coding DNA: TGCAGCGTGACCGGGACAGGGGGGCACAATGAGCAGTTCTTC. It specifies CSVTGTGGHNEQFF.

The rearrangement links TRBV5-6 to TRBJ1-1; D is undetermined. Germline V lookup: CDR1 SGHDT, CDR2 YYEEEE. V was trimmed by 4 bases and J by 4 bases, leaving 8 bases between them. The CDR3 has 12 amino acids. This CDR3 is CASSVYPTEAFF. CDR3 in DNA: TGTGCCAGCAGCGTCTACCCCACTGAAGCTTTCTTT.

There are many counts of this clonotype. The chain is built from TRBV5-1 and TRBJ2-1, with 10 positions matching TRBD2. Germline V lookup: CDR1 SGHRS, CDR2 YFSETQ. CDR3 size: 15 residues. The trim removed 6 bases at V and 5 bases at J, leaving 8 bases unmatched. The CDR3 DNA is TGCGCCAGCAATCTCCTTCTAGCGGGAGACAATGAGCAGTTCTTC. Its protein is CASNLLLAGDNEQFF. The variable domain in full, completed from reference TRBV5-1 and TRBJ2-1, reads KAGVTQTPRYLIKTRGQQVTLSCSPISGHRSVSWYQQTPGQGLQFLFEYFSETQRNKGNFPGRFSGRQFSNSRSEMNVSTLELGDSALYLCASNLLLAGDNEQFFGPGTRLTVL.

CDR3 in amino acids: CASSLGVRASNEKLFF. CDR3 in DNA: TGCGCCAGCAGCTTGGGGGTTAGGGCCTCTAATGAAAAACTGTTTTTT. The V call is TRBV5-1, the J call TRBJ1-4; D not resolved. Germline V gene sequence: CDR1 SGHRS, CDR2 YFSETQ. This CDR3 contains 16 residues. Trimming pared 0 bases from V and 3 bases from J, leaving 12 bases between.

This clonotype was detected ten times or more. CDR3 loop: CASSSDSGQTNQPQHF. The CDR3 coding sequence is TGCGCCAGCAGCTCAGACTCGGGACAGACTAATCAGCCCCAGCATTTT. The V call is TRBV5-1, the J call TRBJ1-5, with 7 nucleotides matching TRBD1. Germline lookup yields CDR1 SGHRS and CDR2 YFSETQ. Unmatched junction bases numbered 10, after V lost 3 bases and J lost 4 bases. The CDR3 has 16 amino acids.

This clonotype came up many times. This chain connects TRBV12-3 or TRBV12-4 to TRBJ1-2; possible D gene TRBD1, 5 bases. Trimming cost V 3 bases and J 13 bases, with 12 bases left between them. The CDR3 is 11 residues long. The CDR3 sequence: CASSLGPRLTF. The CDR3 DNA reads as TGTGCCAGCAGTTTGGGACCCAGACTCACCTTC.

A note on this clonotype: A much larger clone is a single base away; this may be a read error. The chain joins TRBV29-1 to TRBJ2-5; perhaps TRBD2 as D (6 bases). The V gene lost 0 bases and the J gene lost 0 bases, with 14 bases spanning the gap. The CDR3 consists of 16 residues. Germline V CDR1 and CDR2: SQVTM, ANQGSEA. The CDR3 coding sequence is TGCAGCGTTGAAGATCATAGCGGAGACGACCAAGAGACCCAGTACTTC. Amino acids: CSVEDHSGDDQETQYF.

This clonotype was counted many times. The chain carries TRBV20-1 and TRBJ1-2; a weak D match, TRBD1 (5 bases). Germline values: CDR1 DFQATT, CDR2 SNEGSKA (reference sequence). The CDR3 extends over 12 amino acids. V was shortened by 6 bases and J by 8 bases, with 16 bases between the two germline ends. CDR3: CSAIPQGEGYTF. CDR3 nucleotides: TGCAGTGCAATCCCCCAGGGTGAGGGCTACACCTTC.

The chain combines TRBV2 with TRBJ2-5; D assignment may be TRBD1 or TRBD2 (5 bases each). Trimming removed 6 bases at V and 5 bases at J, with 16 bases between. The CDR3 length is 14 residues. Germline CDR1 is SNHLY and CDR2 is FYNNEI. The CDR3 DNA sequence: TGTGCCAGCAGAGCGACCGGGACCCAGGAGACCCAGTACTTC. Its translation is CASRATGTQETQYF.

The table lists this clonotype with a few counts. The V call is TRBV7-9, the J call TRBJ2-1; 12 nucleotides line up with TRBD2. This CDR3 is 16 amino acids long. Germline values: CDR1 SEHNR, CDR2 FQNEAQ (reference sequence). With V trimmed by 2 bases and J by 7 bases, 6 bases remained unmatched. CDR3 DNA: TGTGCCAGCAGCTTACGGACTAGCGGGATAGGAAATGAGCAGTTCTTC. Protein product: CASSLRTSGIGNEQFF.